The next 2 T cell receptor beta chains were all read from a single sample in a study of T cells in Graves' hyperthyroidism and ophthalmopathy. TCR beta CDR3 regions were amplified from RNA transcripts. First-round RT-PCR with HTBI primers amplified the TCR CDR3 region. TCRdb used MiXCR to reprocess the multiplex PCR reads, holding one entry per CDR3 protein. The sample includes around 430,000 distinct CDR3 sequences, around 14% of them seen just once. The sequenced sample was blood. The receptors were sampled from a woman younger than 45 with Graves' hyperthyroidism.

This chain links TRBV6-1 with TRBJ2-3; TRBD2 matches 7 bases. The V gene's germline CDR1 is MNHNS and CDR2 SASEGT. V gave up 4 bases and J gave up 0 bases; unmatched junction bases: 4. The CDR3 length is 15 residues. The CDR3 here is CASSVERGSTDTQYF. For the CDR3, the DNA is TGTGCCAGCAGTGTTGAGCGGGGTAGCACAGATACGCAGTATTTT.

This clonotype was recorded at least ten times. The J gene is TRBJ2-7, the V gene TRBV27; 9 nucleotides align to TRBD1. The CDR3 runs to 14 residues. Germline assignment: CDR1 MNHEY and CDR2 SMNVEV (reference sequence). J gave up 4 bases and V 5 bases, and 6 bases lay outside the gene matches. The CDR3 DNA is TGTGCCAGCAGTGTCACCGGGACAGGGTACGAGCAGTACTTC. It translates to CASSVTGTGYEQYF.